Shown below are 31 T cell receptor beta chains from a single sample sequenced in a study of neurological immune-mediated disorders (dated by TCRdb to about 2019). The library was obtained by 5' RACE. These reads were obtained on an Illumina HiSeq 2500. TCRdb applied fastp at Q25 and MiXCR to the public reads, then kept only in-frame beta chains. A single entry per CDR3 protein holds the most common genes and DNA from its merged rows. The sample table shows over 45,000 distinct CDR3 sequences, and about 25% are seen once. The ten largest clones represent 20% to 25% of the sample. The sample was PBMCs. The source is a woman between 65 and 79 years old in good health.

Comments on this clonotype: The junction departs from germline at one end; a sequencing error may be responsible. The CDR3 DNA follows: TGCGCCAGCGCAGCTGGCGTCCAAGAGACCCACTACTTC. Translation gives CASAAGVQETHYF. This chain connects TRBV5-1 to TRBJ2-5, with D uncertain. Germline loops: CDR1 SGHRS, CDR2 YFSETQ. The CDR3 totals 13 residues.

This clonotype has at least ten counts. The chain joins TRBV5-1 to TRBJ1-2; 7 bases map to TRBD1. The CDR3 totals 15 residues. Looked up from germline, CDR1 is SGHRS and CDR2 is YFSETQ. The J segment lost 8 bases and the V segment lost 0 bases, leaving 10 bases of the junction unmatched. Here the CDR3 reads CASSLGGQSIGGYTF. The CDR3 coding sequence is TGCGCCAGCAGCTTGGGGGGACAGAGTATTGGCGGCTACACCTTC.

The J gene is TRBJ2-7, the V gene TRBV6-6; D possibly corresponds to TRBD2 (5 bases). Germline assignment: CDR1 MNHNY and CDR2 SVGAGI (reference sequence). This CDR3 comprises 14 residues. Trimming pared 2 bases from V and 4 bases from J, leaving 12 bases between. CDR3 region: CASSYAGYRYEQYF. Here the CDR3 DNA reads TGTGCCAGCAGTTACGCGGGCTACCGTTACGAGCAGTACTTC.

This clonotype was observed many times. The chain combines TRBV28 with TRBJ2-5, with a possible D match to TRBD2 (6 bases). CDR1 is MDHEN and CDR2 is SYDVKM in the germline V gene. V gave up 3 bases and J gave up 5 bases, with 19 bases separating them. The CDR3 contains 16 residues. Written as DNA, the CDR3 is TGTGCCAGCAGTTTCACCCTTGGAGGGGAGAGGGAGACCCAGTACTTC. Translated: CASSFTLGGERETQYF.

This clonotype was counted at least ten times. The chain couples TRBV10-3 to TRBJ1-6, with TRBD1 as a possible D gene (6 bases). The CDR3 has 14 residues. Germline CDR1 ENHRY, CDR2 SYGVKD. The V gene lost 11 bases and the J gene lost 10 bases, with 21 bases spanning the gap. As DNA, the CDR3 is TGTGCCCATCCCCCTCACAGGGTTGTATCACCCCTCCACTTT. Translating gives CAHPPHRVVSPLHF.

This clonotype was observed at least ten times. This rearrangement joins TRBV7-2 to TRBJ2-3; the match to TRBD2 covers 10 bases. Per germline, CDR1 SGHTA and CDR2 FQGNSA. The CDR3 totals 20 residues. V was pared by 6 bases and J by 2 bases, with 20 bases of the junction left unmatched. The CDR3, as DNA: TGTGCCAGCAGTCATCCCAAGTCAGCGGGAGGGGGGTCTTTCACAGATACGCAGTATTTT. It specifies CASSHPKSAGGGSFTDTQYF.

This clonotype was recorded only once. The chain carries TRBV4-1 and TRBJ1-2; 7 bases are a match to TRBD1. The CDR3 covers 16 residues. Germline V gene sequence: CDR1 MGHRA, CDR2 YSYEKL. J lost 3 bases, V lost 0 bases, and 7 bases had no gene match. The CDR3 reads CASSQELGQADYGYTF. Here the CDR3 DNA reads TGCGCCAGCAGCCAAGAGCTCGGACAGGCGGACTATGGCTACACCTTC.

This chain joins TRBV11-3 and TRBJ2-1; the match to TRBD2 covers 9 bases. The V gene end was trimmed by 5 bases and the J gene end by 7 bases; junction bases not matched to a gene: 12. CDR3 length: 16 amino acids. CDR1 is SGHNT, CDR2 YENEEA, per germline. CDR3 bases: TGTGCCAGCAGCCCCCCCGGCCCTAGCGGGGTTAATGAGCAGTTCTTC. Its translation: CASSPPGPSGVNEQFF.

This clonotype was seen ten or more times. The chain recombines TRBV20-1 with TRBJ2-3; perhaps TRBD2 as D (6 bases). Looked up from germline, CDR1 is DFQATT and CDR2 is SNEGSKA (reference sequence). This CDR3 is built from 12 residues. The CDR3 DNA is TGCAGCAGTCGGGGGTACACAGATACGCAGTATTTT. Residues: CSSRGYTDTQYF.

In regard to this clonotype: The junction shows a germline mismatch at one end, possibly a read error. This chain joins TRBV12-3 or TRBV12-4 and TRBJ1-2; D might be TRBD1 (5 bases). The CDR3 consists of 13 residues. Here the CDR3 DNA reads TGTGTCAGCAGGCCCACAGGATTCTATGGCTACACCTTC. Translation gives CVSRPTGFYGYTF.

This clonotype was recorded at least ten times. The chain carries TRBV7-2 and TRBJ2-5; D is ambiguous. V lost 4 bases, J lost 1 base, and 4 bases lay in between. Germline CDR1 and CDR2: SGHTA and FQGNSA. The CDR3 has 12 amino acids. DNA for the CDR3: TGTGCCAGCAGCTCGAGCCAAGAGACCCAGTACTTC. Protein: CASSSSQETQYF.

The sample holds many counts of this clonotype. CDR3 residues: CSAKRYNEQFF. CDR3 in DNA: TGCAGTGCTAAGCGGTACAATGAGCAGTTCTTC. The chain carries TRBV20-1 and TRBJ2-1, with D maybe TRBD2 (5 bases). Trimming left V 4 bases short and J 4 bases short, with 5 bases between. CDR1 DFQATT and CDR2 SNEGSKA come from the germline V gene (reference sequence). The CDR3 loop spans 11 amino acids.

In this sample, this clonotype turned up many times. The chain couples TRBV7-6 to TRBJ2-5; TRBD2 aligns across 7 bases. Germline CDR1 is SGHVS and CDR2 is FNYEAQ. The junction had 10 bases not matched to a gene; V was cut back by 1 base and J by 5 bases. The CDR3 extends over 16 amino acids. The CDR3 DNA reads TGTGCCAGCAGCTTAGACGGGAGGCTCCGCCGGGAGACCCAGTACTTC. Residues: CASSLDGRLRRETQYF.

The chain carries TRBV5-1 and TRBJ2-7; no clear D. CDR3 size: 13 residues. The germline CDR1 and CDR2 sequences are SGHRS and YFSETQ. Trimming cost V 4 bases and J 7 bases, with 15 bases left between them. The CDR3 DNA follows: TGCGCCAGCAGCCTGGACGGCGGCTGGGAGCAGTACTTC. Translating it yields CASSLDGGWEQYF. Full variable domain (rest looked up from reference TRBV5-1 and TRBJ2-7): KAGVTQTPRYLIKTRGQQVTLSCSPISGHRSVSWYQQTPGQGLQFLFEYFSETQRNKGNFPGRFSGRQFSNSRSEMNVSTLELGDSALYLCASSLDGGWEQYFGPGTRLTVT.

At least ten counts were recorded for this clonotype. The rearrangement links TRBV29-1 to TRBJ1-3, with D unclear. The CDR3 contains 14 residues. Germline V CDR1 and CDR2: SQVTM, ANQGSEA. V lost 6 bases and J 0 bases, leaving 12 bases between the germline ends. The CDR3 protein is CSVAPTISGNTIYF. CDR3 nucleotide sequence: TGCAGCGTAGCTCCTACAATCTCTGGAAACACCATATATTTT.

This clonotype has a count of ten or more. This rearrangement joins TRBV12-3 or TRBV12-4 to TRBJ2-5; the D gene is possibly TRBD2 (6 bases). Trimming removed 5 bases at V and 7 bases at J, with 14 bases between. This CDR3 contains 13 residues. The CDR3 sequence: CASSPGGLGTQYF. CDR3 in DNA: TGTGCCAGCAGTCCTGGAGGGCTGGGGACCCAGTACTTC.

This clonotype was seen many times. The chain couples TRBV2 to TRBJ1-2; 8 positions agree with TRBD1. The CDR3 spans 16 residues. Germline loops: CDR1 SNHLY, CDR2 FYNNEI. V lost 8 bases to trimming and J lost 4 bases; unmatched junction nucleotides: 15. The CDR3 nucleotides are TGTGCCAGCGGATGGCCGGGCAGGGGGCTTGGCTATGGCTACACCTTC. It is translated as CASGWPGRGLGYGYTF.

The rearrangement links TRBV20-1 to TRBJ2-2; D ambiguous. The germline V and J ends were trimmed by 1 base and 5 bases, with 8 bases remaining between them. CDR1 is DFQATT, CDR2 SNEGSKA, per germline (reference sequence). The CDR3 spans 13 residues. The CDR3: CSARGRLTGELFF. The CDR3 coding sequence is TGCAGTGCTAGAGGCCGGCTGACCGGGGAGCTGTTTTTT.

Note on this clonotype: Possible read error: a much larger clone is one base away. The chain employs TRBV5-1 and TRBJ2-1; D gene ambiguous. The CDR3 has 12 residues. V lost 0 bases to trimming and J lost 7 bases, with 5 bases between them. Germline-derived CDR1 and CDR2 are SGHRS and YFSETQ. The CDR3 sequence is CASSLDGNEQFF. In DNA form, the CDR3 reads TGCGCCAGCAGCTTGGATGGTAATGAGCAGTTCTTC.

This clonotype was detected many times. The rearrangement uses TRBV20-1 and TRBJ2-3; 13 bases map to TRBD2. The CDR3 sequence is 15 residues long. Germline loops: CDR1 DFQATT, CDR2 SNEGSKA (reference sequence). The V and J ends lost 5 bases and 3 bases, in that order; junction bases with no gene match: 5. The CDR3 sequence is CSAVGLAGATDTQYF. The CDR3, as DNA: TGCAGTGCTGTAGGACTAGCGGGAGCGACAGATACGCAGTATTTT.

This clonotype occurred many times. V is TRBV5-4 and J is TRBJ2-1, with D possibly TRBD2 on 6 matching bases. This CDR3 contains 15 residues. Trimming shortened V by 0 bases and J by 6 bases, and 13 bases separated the two germline ends. Germline loops: CDR1 SGHNT, CDR2 YYREEE (reference sequence). For the CDR3, the DNA is TGTGCCAGCAGCTTGGTTTGGGACTCCCCCAATGAGCAGTTCTTC. It is translated as CASSLVWDSPNEQFF.

The chain combines TRBV5-1 with TRBJ1-1; D possibly corresponds to TRBD1 (6 bases). CDR1 and CDR2 from the germline V gene are SGHRS and YFSETQ. There are 17 residues in the CDR3. The V end was cut by 4 bases, the J end by 3 bases, with 22 bases between. The CDR3 is CASSPRAAGGGHTEAFF. For the CDR3, the DNA is TGCGCCAGCAGCCCCAGGGCCGCCGGGGGCGGACACACTGAAGCTTTCTTT.

This clonotype was detected ten times or more. V usage is TRBV7-3 and J usage is TRBJ1-6; D remains unclear. CDR3 length: 14 amino acids. Per the germline V gene, CDR1 is SGHTA and CDR2 is FQGTGA. V was clipped by 3 bases and J by 10 bases, with 13 bases between them. CDR3 protein: CASSLLPEYSPLHF. DNA of the CDR3: TGTGCCAGCAGCTTGCTCCCGGAGTACTCACCCCTCCACTTT.

This clonotype has a count of ten or more. The V call is TRBV7-2, the J call TRBJ2-5, with no clear D. Trimming removed 2 bases from V and 4 bases from J, with 11 bases in between. CDR3 length: 14 amino acids. Germline V gene sequence: CDR1 SGHTA, CDR2 FQGNSA. CDR3 amino acids: CASSLMGSPETQYF. The CDR3 DNA reads TGTGCCAGCAGCTTAATGGGGTCCCCAGAGACCCAGTACTTC.

This clonotype was seen repeatedly, ten times or more. This rearrangement joins TRBV5-1 to TRBJ1-1, with D perhaps TRBD1 (5 bases). From germline, CDR1 is SGHRS and CDR2 YFSETQ. This CDR3 is 14 amino acids long. The ends were cut back, 0 bases at V and 6 bases at J, with 12 bases in the middle. The DNA for the CDR3 is TGCGCCAGCAGCTTGGCAGGGTTTGACGCTGAAGCTTTCTTT. Its translation is CASSLAGFDAEAFF.

As concerns this clonotype: A read error may explain this, as a much larger clone is one base away. This chain uses TRBV6-5 with TRBJ2-2; D is possibly TRBD1 or TRBD2 (8 bases each). From germline, CDR1 is MNHEY and CDR2 SVGAGI. The V end was cut by 2 bases, the J end by 2 bases, with 18 bases between. This CDR3 spans 18 amino acids. The CDR3 spells CASSYAGGRGRNTGELFF. The CDR3 bases are TGTGCCAGCAGTTACGCGGGGGGCAGGGGGCGAAACACCGGGGAGCTGTTTTTT.

This clonotype was counted at least ten times. This rearrangement joins TRBV20-1 to TRBJ2-6; 12 nucleotides match TRBD2. Per the germline V gene, CDR1 is DFQATT and CDR2 is SNEGSKA (reference sequence). Trimming removed 4 bases from V and 4 bases from J; junction bases left unmatched: 2. This CDR3 region has 15 residues. The CDR3 here is CSATTSGRGANVLTF. The CDR3 coding sequence is TGCAGTGCTACGACTAGCGGGAGAGGGGCCAACGTCCTGACTTTC.

This clonotype was seen a handful of times. As DNA, the CDR3 is TGTGCCACCAGTGATAAAGCGGGGGTAGAGACCCAGTACTTC. It translates to CATSDKAGVETQYF. The rearrangement joins TRBV24-1 to TRBJ2-5, with 8 bases identical to TRBD2. The V gene end was trimmed by 3 bases and the J gene end by 4 bases; junction bases not matched to a gene: 3. The CDR3 spans 14 residues. Germline V gene data show CDR1 as KGHDR and CDR2 as SFDVKD.

This clonotype was observed many times. V gene TRBV7-2 combines with J gene TRBJ2-3; 7 bases fit TRBD1. The CDR3 contains 18 residues. Germline CDR1 SGHTA, CDR2 FQGNSA. Losses at the gene ends were 6 bases for V and 2 bases for J; bases not matched to a gene: 17. The DNA for the CDR3 is TGTGCCAGCAGGCTCCCCGGCCGGACAGGCGGTACCACAGATACGCAGTATTTT. It translates to CASRLPGRTGGTTDTQYF.

This clonotype was recorded at least ten times. The chain combines TRBV5-1 with TRBJ1-1; D ambiguous. Germline lookup yields CDR1 SGHRS and CDR2 YFSETQ. The CDR3 totals 13 residues. Trimming pared 1 base from V and 4 bases from J, leaving 8 bases between. CDR3 loop: CASSLLESTEAFF. CDR3 bases: TGCGCCAGCAGCTTGTTAGAGAGCACTGAAGCTTTCTTT.

At least ten counts were recorded for this clonotype. The chain combines TRBV20-1 with TRBJ1-2; TRBD1 agrees at 11 bases. The CDR3 contains 15 residues. Germline CDR1 reads DFQATT; CDR2 reads SNEGSKA (reference sequence). V shed 6 bases, J shed 1 base, and the junction held 7 bases outside the gene matches. The CDR3 coding sequence is TGCAGTGCCGTACCGGGACAGGGGGTTAACTATGGCTACACCTTC. It specifies CSAVPGQGVNYGYTF.